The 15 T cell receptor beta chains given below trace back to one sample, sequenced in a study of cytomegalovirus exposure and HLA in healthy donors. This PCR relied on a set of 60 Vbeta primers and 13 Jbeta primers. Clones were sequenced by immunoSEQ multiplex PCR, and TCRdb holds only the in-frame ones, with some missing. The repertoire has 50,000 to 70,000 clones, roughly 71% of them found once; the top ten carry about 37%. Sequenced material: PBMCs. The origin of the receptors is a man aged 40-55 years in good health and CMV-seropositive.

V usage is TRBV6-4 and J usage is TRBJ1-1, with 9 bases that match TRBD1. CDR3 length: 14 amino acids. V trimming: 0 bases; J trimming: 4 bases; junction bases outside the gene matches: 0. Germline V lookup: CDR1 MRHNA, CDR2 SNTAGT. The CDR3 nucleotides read TGTGCCAGCAGTGACTCGGACAGGGGCACTGAAGCTTTCTTT. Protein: CASSDSDRGTEAFF.

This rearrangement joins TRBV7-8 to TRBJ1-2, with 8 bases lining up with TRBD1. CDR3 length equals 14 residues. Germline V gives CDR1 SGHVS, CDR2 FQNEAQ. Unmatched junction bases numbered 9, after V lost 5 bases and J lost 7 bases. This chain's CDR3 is CASSPLTGGGGYTF. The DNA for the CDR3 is TGTGCCAGCAGCCCCCTCACAGGGGGGGGTGGCTACACCTTC.

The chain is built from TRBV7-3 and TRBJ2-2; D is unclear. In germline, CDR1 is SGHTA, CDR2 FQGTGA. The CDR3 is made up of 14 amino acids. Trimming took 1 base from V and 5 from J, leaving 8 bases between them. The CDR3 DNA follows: TGTGCCAGCAGCTTAAGTGGCCGAACCGGGGAGCTGTTTTTT. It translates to CASSLSGRTGELFF.

CDR3 residues: CASSQGQEYNEQFF. For the CDR3, the DNA is TGTGCCAGCAGCCAGGGGCAGGAGTACAATGAGCAGTTCTTC. This sequence joins TRBV7-6 and TRBJ2-1; D may be TRBD1 (6 bases). The V end was cut by 5 bases, the J end by 4 bases, with 12 bases between. Germline CDR1 SGHVS, CDR2 FNYEAQ. The CDR3 consists of 14 residues.

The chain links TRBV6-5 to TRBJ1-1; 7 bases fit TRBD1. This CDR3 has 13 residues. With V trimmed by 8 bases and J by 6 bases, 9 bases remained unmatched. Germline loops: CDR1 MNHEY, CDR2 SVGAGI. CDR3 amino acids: CASRNRGSAEAFF. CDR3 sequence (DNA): TGTGCCAGCCGGAACAGGGGAAGCGCTGAAGCTTTCTTT.

The CDR3 is CASSSSTSRRLYGYTF. DNA of the CDR3: TGTGCCAGCAGCTCCTCGACCTCTCGGAGGCTATATGGCTACACCTTC. The chain links TRBV9 to TRBJ1-2; D is ambiguous. V was pared by 4 bases and J by 5 bases, with 21 bases between. This CDR3 contains 16 residues. Germline V gene lookup returns CDR1 SGDLS and CDR2 YYNGEE.

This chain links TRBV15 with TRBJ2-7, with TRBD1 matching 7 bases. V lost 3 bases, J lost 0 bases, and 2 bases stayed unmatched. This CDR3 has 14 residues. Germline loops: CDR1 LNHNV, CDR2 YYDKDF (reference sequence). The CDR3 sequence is CATSRDRSSYEQYF. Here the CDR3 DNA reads TGTGCCACCAGCAGGGACAGGAGCTCCTACGAGCAGTACTTC.

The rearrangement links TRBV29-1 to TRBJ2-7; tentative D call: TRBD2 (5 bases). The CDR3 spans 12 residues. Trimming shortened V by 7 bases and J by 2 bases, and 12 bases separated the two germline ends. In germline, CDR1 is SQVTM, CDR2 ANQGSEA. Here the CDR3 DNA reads TGCAGCGCCCTTACGGGGACCTACGAGCAGTACTTC. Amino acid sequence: CSALTGTYEQYF.

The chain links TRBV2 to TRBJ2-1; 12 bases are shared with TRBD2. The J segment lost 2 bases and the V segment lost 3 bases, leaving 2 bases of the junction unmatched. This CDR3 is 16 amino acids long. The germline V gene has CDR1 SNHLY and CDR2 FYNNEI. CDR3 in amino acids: CASSERTSGAYNEQFF. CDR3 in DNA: TGTGCCAGCAGTGAGAGGACTAGCGGGGCCTACAATGAGCAGTTCTTC.

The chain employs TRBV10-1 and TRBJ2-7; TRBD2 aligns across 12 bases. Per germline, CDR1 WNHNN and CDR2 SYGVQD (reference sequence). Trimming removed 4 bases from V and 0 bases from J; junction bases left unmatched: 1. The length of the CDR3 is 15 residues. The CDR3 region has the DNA TGCGCCAGCAGTGGGACTAGCGGGGACTCCTACGAGCAGTACTTC. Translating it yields CASSGTSGDSYEQYF.

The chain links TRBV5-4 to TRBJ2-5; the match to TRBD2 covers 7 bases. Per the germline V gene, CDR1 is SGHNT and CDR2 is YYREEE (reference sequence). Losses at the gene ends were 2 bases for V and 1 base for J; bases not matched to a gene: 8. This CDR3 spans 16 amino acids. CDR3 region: CASSLGLTGGQETQYF. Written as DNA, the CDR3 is TGTGCCAGCAGCTTAGGGTTAACGGGGGGCCAAGAGACCCAGTACTTC.

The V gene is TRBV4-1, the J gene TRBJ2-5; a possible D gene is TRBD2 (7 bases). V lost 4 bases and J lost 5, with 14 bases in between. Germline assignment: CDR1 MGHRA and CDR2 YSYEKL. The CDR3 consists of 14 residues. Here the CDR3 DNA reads TGCGCCAGCAGCCGGCGGGGGCTAGGTGAGACCCAGTACTTC. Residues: CASSRRGLGETQYF.

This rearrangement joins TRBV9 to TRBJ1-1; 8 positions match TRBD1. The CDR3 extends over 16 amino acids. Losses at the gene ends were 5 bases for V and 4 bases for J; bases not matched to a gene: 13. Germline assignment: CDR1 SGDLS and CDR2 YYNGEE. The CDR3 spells CASRSRESTGGTEAFF. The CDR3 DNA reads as TGTGCCAGCAGATCCCGAGAATCCACAGGGGGCACTGAAGCTTTCTTT.

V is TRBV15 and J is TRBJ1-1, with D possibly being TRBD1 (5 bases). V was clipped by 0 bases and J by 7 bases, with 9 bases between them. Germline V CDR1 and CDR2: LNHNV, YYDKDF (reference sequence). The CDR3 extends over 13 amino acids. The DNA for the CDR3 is TGTGCCACCAGCAGAGATCCCGGGGGTGAAGCTTTCTTT. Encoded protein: CATSRDPGGEAFF.

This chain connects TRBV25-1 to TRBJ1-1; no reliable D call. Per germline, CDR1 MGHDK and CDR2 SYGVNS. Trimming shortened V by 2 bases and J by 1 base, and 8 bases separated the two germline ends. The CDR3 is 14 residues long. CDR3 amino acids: CASSEPGGNTEAFF. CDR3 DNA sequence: TGTGCCAGCAGTGAACCCGGAGGGAACACTGAAGCTTTCTTT.